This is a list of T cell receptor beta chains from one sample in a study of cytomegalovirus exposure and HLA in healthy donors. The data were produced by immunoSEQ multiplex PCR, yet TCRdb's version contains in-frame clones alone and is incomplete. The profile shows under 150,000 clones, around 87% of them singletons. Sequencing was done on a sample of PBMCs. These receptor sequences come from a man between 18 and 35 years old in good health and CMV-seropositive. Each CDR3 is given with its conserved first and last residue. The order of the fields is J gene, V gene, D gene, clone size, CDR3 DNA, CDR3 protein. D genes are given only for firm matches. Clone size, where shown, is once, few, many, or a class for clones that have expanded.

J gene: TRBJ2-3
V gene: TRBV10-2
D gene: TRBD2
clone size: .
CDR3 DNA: TGCGCCAGCAGTGATTCACTAGCGGGGGGGCCAGGTATGCAGTATTTT
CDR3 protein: CASSDSLAGGPGMQYF

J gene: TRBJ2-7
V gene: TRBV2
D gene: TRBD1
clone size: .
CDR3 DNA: TGTGCCAGCATGACAGGGGGCTACGAGCAGTACTTC
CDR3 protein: CASMTGGYEQYF

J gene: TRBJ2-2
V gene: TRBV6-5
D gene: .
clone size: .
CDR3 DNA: TGTGCCAGCAGTTACTCAGGGAGGAACACCGGGGAGCTGTTTTTT
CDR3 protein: CASSYSGRNTGELFF

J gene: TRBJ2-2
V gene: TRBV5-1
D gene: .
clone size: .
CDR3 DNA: TGCGCCAGCAGCCTAGCAGAGGTCACCGGGGAGCTGTTTTTT
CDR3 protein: CASSLAEVTGELFF

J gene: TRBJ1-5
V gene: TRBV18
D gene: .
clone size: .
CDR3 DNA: TGTGCCAGCTCCCCCCTTTATAGCAATCAGCCCCAGCATTTT
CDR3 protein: CASSPLYSNQPQHF

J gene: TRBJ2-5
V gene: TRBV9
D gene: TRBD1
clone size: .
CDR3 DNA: TGTGCCAGCAGCGTAGGACAGGGTGTAGAGACCCAGTACTTC
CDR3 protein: CASSVGQGVETQYF

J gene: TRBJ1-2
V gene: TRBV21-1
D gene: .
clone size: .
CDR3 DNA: TGTGCCAGGGGGGGGTGCACCTTC
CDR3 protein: CARGGCTF

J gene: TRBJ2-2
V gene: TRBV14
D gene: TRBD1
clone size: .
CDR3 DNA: TGTGCCAGCAGCTCCACGACAGGGCAGCTTTCCGGGGAGCTGTTTTTT
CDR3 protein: CASSSTTGQLSGELFF

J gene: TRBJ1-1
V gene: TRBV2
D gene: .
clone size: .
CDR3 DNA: TGTGCCAGCAGTTCCCCGGGAACTGAAGCTTTCTTT
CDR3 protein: CASSSPGTEAFF

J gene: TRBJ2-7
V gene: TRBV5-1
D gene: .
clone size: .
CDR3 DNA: TGCGCCAGCAGCCAAGTGGTGGGTACCGGGACAAACTACGAGCAGTACTTC
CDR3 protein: CASSQVVGTGTNYEQYF

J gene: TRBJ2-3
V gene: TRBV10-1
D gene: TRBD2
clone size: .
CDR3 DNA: TGCGCCAGCAGCACGGGGGGGCGCGGCACAGATACGCAGTATTTT
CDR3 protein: CASSTGGRGTDTQYF

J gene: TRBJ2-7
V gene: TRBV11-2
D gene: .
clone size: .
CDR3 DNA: TGTGCCAGCAGCTTACTCCAGACAGTAGCTTACGAGCAGTACTTC
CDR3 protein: CASSLLQTVAYEQYF

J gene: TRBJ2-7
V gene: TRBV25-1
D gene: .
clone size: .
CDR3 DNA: TGTGCCAGCAGTGAAACAGGGTTAGGATACGAGCAGTACTTC
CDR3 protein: CASSETGLGYEQYF

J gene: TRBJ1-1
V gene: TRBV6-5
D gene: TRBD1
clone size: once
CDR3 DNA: TGTGCCAGCAGTATGACCCACAGGGGACCTGAAGCTTTCTTT
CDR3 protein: CASSMTHRGPEAFF

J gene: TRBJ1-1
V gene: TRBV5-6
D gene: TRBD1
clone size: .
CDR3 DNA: TGTGCCAGCAGCTTGGCCAGACAGGGGAACACTGAAGCTTTCTTT
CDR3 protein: CASSLARQGNTEAFF

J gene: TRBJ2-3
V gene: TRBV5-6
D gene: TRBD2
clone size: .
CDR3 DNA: TGTGCCAGCAGCAATAGCGGGACCCCGTGGGATACGCAGTATTTT
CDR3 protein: CASSNSGTPWDTQYF

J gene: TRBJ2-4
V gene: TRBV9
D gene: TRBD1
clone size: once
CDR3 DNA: TGTGCCAGCAGCGTAGGTCCGGGACAGGGGTCCAAAAACATTCAGTACTTC
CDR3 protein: CASSVGPGQGSKNIQYF

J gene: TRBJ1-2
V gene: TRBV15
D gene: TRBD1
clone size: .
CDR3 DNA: TGTGCCACCAGCACACACAGGGGTGGCGGCTACACCTTC
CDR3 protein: CATSTHRGGGYTF

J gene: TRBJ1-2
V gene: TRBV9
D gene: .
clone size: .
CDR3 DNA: TGTGCCAGCAGCGACGGGGGGGATTACTATGGCTACACCTTC
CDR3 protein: CASSDGGDYYGYTF

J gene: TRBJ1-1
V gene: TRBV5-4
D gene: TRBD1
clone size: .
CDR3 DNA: TGTGCCAGCAGCTTGGCCGGGACAGCATTTGAAGCTTTCTTT
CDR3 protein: CASSLAGTAFEAFF